The 5 T cell receptor beta chains reported below all come from one sample, sequenced in a study of blood T cell repertoires in COVID-19 (dated by TCRdb to about 2020). Library preparation employed the immunoSEQ multiplex PCR assay. The source is immuneACCESS, and TCRdb retained only in-frame sequences with V and J called. Part of the clones is not carried over; for the studies checked, unresolved V genes explain less than half of this, and the remainder is unexplained. The table for this sample lists more than 250,000 clones; around 87% of them were counted only once. 1% of the sample lies in the top ten. What was sequenced was peripheral blood. These receptors were obtained from a man between 50 and 59 years old with active or convalescent COVID-19.

The rearrangement uses TRBV5-1 and TRBJ1-4; no clear D gene. CDR1 and CDR2 (germline): SGHRS, YFSETQ. The CDR3 length is 15 residues. V was trimmed by 4 bases and J by 4 bases, leaving 14 bases between them. The CDR3 loop is CASSDTHSDNEKLFF. The CDR3 DNA reads TGCGCCAGCAGCGACACGCACAGTGATAATGAAAAACTGTTTTTT.

CDR3 nucleotides: TGTGCCAGCAGCCCGAGGGGGGGATCCTACAATGAGCAGTTCTTC. As protein: CASSPRGGSYNEQFF. The chain recombines TRBV7-9 with TRBJ2-1, with a possible D match to TRBD2 (7 bases). The CDR3 spans 15 residues. Trimming pared 5 bases from V and 1 base from J, leaving 12 bases between. The germline V gene encodes CDR1 SEHNR and CDR2 FQNEAQ (reference sequence).

V is TRBV24-1 and J is TRBJ1-4, with D possibly being TRBD1 (5 bases). CDR3 length equals 15 residues. Trimming removed 2 bases from V and 7 bases from J, with 13 bases in between. Germline CDR1 is KGHDR and CDR2 is SFDVKD. The CDR3 DNA reads as TGTGCCACCAGTGATTCGGGGGGGACGGGTGAAAAACTGTTTTTT. Its translation is CATSDSGGTGEKLFF.

The CDR3 is CASSLAGGANYGYTF. The CDR3 DNA sequence: TGCGCCAGCAGCTTGGCCGGTGGTGCTAACTATGGCTACACCTTC. The chain couples TRBV5-1 to TRBJ1-2; the D is unclear. Trimming removed 0 bases at V and 0 bases at J, with 9 bases between. Germline V CDR1 and CDR2: SGHRS, YFSETQ. The CDR3 runs 15 residues.

The chain is built from TRBV6-5 and TRBJ1-5; 7 bases match TRBD1. The CDR3 runs 16 residues. Per the germline V gene, CDR1 is MNHEY and CDR2 is SVGAGI. The junction had 8 bases not matched to a gene; V was cut back by 0 bases and J by 6 bases. As DNA, the CDR3 is TGTGCCAGCAGTTACTCGATCAAGGGGGCGGGTCAGCCCCAGCATTTT. It yields the protein CASSYSIKGAGQPQHF.